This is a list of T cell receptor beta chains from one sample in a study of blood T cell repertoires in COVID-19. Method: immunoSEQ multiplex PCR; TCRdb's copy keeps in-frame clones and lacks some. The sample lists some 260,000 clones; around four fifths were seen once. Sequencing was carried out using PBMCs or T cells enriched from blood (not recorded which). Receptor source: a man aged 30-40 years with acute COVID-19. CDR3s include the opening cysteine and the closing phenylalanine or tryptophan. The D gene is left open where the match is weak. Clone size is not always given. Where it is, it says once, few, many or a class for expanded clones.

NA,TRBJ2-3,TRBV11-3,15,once,CASSSPGGTTDTQYF,TGTGCCAGCAGCTCCCCTGGCGGGACCACAGATACGCAGTATTTT
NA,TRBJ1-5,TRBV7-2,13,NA,CASSLGLNQPQHF,TGTGCCAGCAGCTTAGGTTTAAATCAGCCCCAGCATTTT
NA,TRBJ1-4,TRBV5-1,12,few,CASSLGQSKLFF,TGCGCCAGCAGCTTGGGACAGTCAAAACTGTTTTTT
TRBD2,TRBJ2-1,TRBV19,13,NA,CASSPGEGNEQFF,TGTGCCAGTAGTCCGGGGGAGGGTAATGAGCAGTTCTTC
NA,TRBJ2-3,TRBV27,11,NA,CASGFRSTQYF,TGTGCCAGCGGGTTCCGGAGTACGCAGTATTTT
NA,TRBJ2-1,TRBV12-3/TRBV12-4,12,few,CASSLTGSEQFF,TGTGCCAGCAGTTTAACGGGAAGTGAGCAGTTCTTC
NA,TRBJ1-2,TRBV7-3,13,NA,CASSLDGRYGYTF,TGTGCCAGCAGCTTAGATGGGAGATATGGCTACACCTTC
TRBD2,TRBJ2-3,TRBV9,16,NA,CASSVYLAGPTDTQYF,TGTGCCAGCAGCGTATATCTAGCGGGGCCCACAGATACGCAGTATTTT
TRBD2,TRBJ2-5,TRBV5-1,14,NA,CASSGGERDGTQYF,TGTGCCAGCAGCGGGGGGGAGCGCGATGGGACCCAGTACTTC
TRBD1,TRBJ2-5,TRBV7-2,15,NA,CASSPQTGVVETQYF,TGTGCCAGCAGCCCCCAGACAGGGGTGGTCGAGACCCAGTACTTC
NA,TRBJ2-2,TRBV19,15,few,CASSIKDKNTGELFF,TGTGCCAGTAGTATAAAGGACAAAAACACCGGGGAGCTGTTTTTT
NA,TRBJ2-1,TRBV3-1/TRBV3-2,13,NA,CASSQAHRGEQFF,TGTGCCAGCAGCCAAGCGCATCGGGGTGAGCAGTTCTTC
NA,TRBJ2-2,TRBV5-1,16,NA,CASSSRQLTNTGELFF,TGCGCCAGCAGTTCACGACAGTTAACGAACACCGGGGAGCTGTTTTTT